Presented here are 10 T cell receptor beta chains from one specimen sequenced in a study of human T cells and chemical hapten exposure. Using its own MiXCR run on the RACE reads, TCRdb lists one record per CDR3 protein. The sample has roughly 100,000 distinct CDR3 sequences; more than 10% are singletons. The time point denotes: pre-sensitization, week 0. As to treatment: therapeutic diphenylcyclopropenone sensitization with weekly scalp DPC. Sequencing was performed on whole blood, taken in connection with sensitization to the hapten diphenylcyclopropenone (DPC). The source is a woman aged 60 to 75 with alopecia areata. Some clones in this sample may be carry-over from other donors' samples.

This clonotype was seen a handful of times. The CDR3 sequence: CSAREGAGLANTIYF. CDR3 sequence (DNA): TGCAGTGCTAGAGAGGGGGCAGGTCTCGCAAACACCATATATTTT. The V call is TRBV20-1, the J call TRBJ1-3, with D tentatively TRBD1 (6 bases). The CDR3 covers 15 residues. V gave up 0 bases and J gave up 6 bases, with 15 bases separating them. Germline V lookup: CDR1 DFQATT, CDR2 SNEGSKA (reference sequence).

In the case of this clonotype: A much larger clone is a single base away; this may be a read error. The chain recombines TRBV5-1 with TRBJ1-3; D gene ambiguous. The CDR3 runs 14 residues. The germline V gene encodes CDR1 SGHRS and CDR2 YFSETQ. The DNA for the CDR3 is TGCGCCGGCAGCTATGGGGACTCTGGAAACACCATATATTTT. Translation: CAGSYGDSGNTIYF.

There are a few counts of this clonotype. J is TRBJ2-1 and V is TRBV10-2; the match to TRBD2 covers 10 bases. The length of the CDR3 is 14 residues. Germline V CDR1 and CDR2: WSHSY, SAAADI. Trimming removed 9 bases from V and 5 bases from J; junction bases left unmatched: 7. CDR3 sequence (DNA): TGCGCCAGTCGGACTAGCGGACTCAACAATGAGCAGTTCTTC. It translates to CASRTSGLNNEQFF.

This clonotype was seen ten or more times. The J gene is TRBJ1-2, the V gene TRBV30; 7 bases are shared with TRBD1. V was pared by 4 bases and J by 4 bases, with 6 bases of the junction left unmatched. CDR3 length equals 13 residues. The germline V gene has CDR1 GTSNPN and CDR2 SVGIG (reference sequence). The CDR3 sequence: CAWTAGGTYGYTF. The CDR3 nucleotides read TGTGCCTGGACGGCAGGGGGGACCTATGGCTACACCTTC.

The chain has TRBV6-4 and TRBJ1-6; D gene ambiguous. CDR1 and CDR2 from the germline V gene are MRHNA and SNTAGT. The CDR3 extends over 14 amino acids. Trimming removed 2 bases at V and 7 bases at J, with 9 bases between. The CDR3 sequence is CASSDGQSNSPLHF. Written as DNA, the CDR3 is TGTGCCAGCAGTGACGGGCAGAGCAATTCACCCCTCCACTTT.

This clonotype was seen at least ten times. V is TRBV5-4 and J is TRBJ2-3; 8 nucleotides line up with TRBD1. Germline V gene sequence: CDR1 SGHNT, CDR2 YYREEE (reference sequence). Losses at the gene ends were 3 bases for V and 0 bases for J; bases not matched to a gene: 15. CDR3 size: 19 residues. The CDR3 sequence: CASSSKGTWTGPSTDTQYF. DNA of the CDR3: TGTGCCAGCAGCTCAAAGGGCACGTGGACAGGGCCTAGCACAGATACGCAGTATTTT. Together with reference TRBV5-4 and TRBJ2-3, the CDR3 gives the full variable domain: ETGVTQSPTHLIKTRGQQVTLRCSSQSGHNTVSWYQQALGQGPQFIFQYYREEENGRGNFPPRFSGLQFPNYSSELNVNALELDDSALYLCASSSKGTWTGPSTDTQYFGPGTRLTVL.

Turning to this clonotype: The CDR3 ends on some other residue instead of the conserved phenylalanine or tryptophan, so this is likely a read error. The V and J genes are TRBV24-1 and TRBJ2-3, with 10 bases aligning to TRBD2. This CDR3 is 17 amino acids long. The V gene end was trimmed by 4 bases and the J gene end by 3 bases; junction bases not matched to a gene: 9. Germline V gene data show CDR1 as KGHDR and CDR2 as SFDVKD. The CDR3 nucleotides are TGTGCCACCAGTGAACCCTCACTAGCGGGGAGGACAGATACGCAGTATTAT. This codes for CATSEPSLAGRTDTQYY.

At least ten counts were recorded for this clonotype. This chain links TRBV14 with TRBJ2-1; 7 bases line up with TRBD2. Germline loops: CDR1 SGHDN, CDR2 FVKESK. V gave up 3 bases and J gave up 7 bases; unmatched junction bases: 21. The CDR3 runs 19 residues. The CDR3 reads CASSHLGTIRFSVGNEQFF. The CDR3 DNA follows: TGTGCCAGCAGCCACCTCGGGACTATCCGTTTTTCGGTCGGAAATGAGCAGTTCTTC. Variable domain in full (rest from reference TRBV14 and TRBJ2-1): EAGVTQFPSHSVIEKGQTVTLRCDPISGHDNLYWYRRVMGKEIKFLLHFVKESKQDESGMPNNRFLAERTGGTYSTLKVQPAELEDSGVYFCASSHLGTIRFSVGNEQFFGPGTRLTVL.

In regard to this clonotype: This may come from a read error, since a much larger clone is one base off. The rearrangement links TRBV5-6 to TRBJ2-5; 8 bases match TRBD1. Germline V gives CDR1 SGHDT, CDR2 YYEEEE. The V and J ends lost 4 bases and 5 bases, in that order; junction bases with no gene match: 7. The CDR3 sequence is 14 residues long. CDR3 loop: CASSVVTGVETQYF. CDR3 in DNA: TGTGCCAGCAGCGTCGTGACAGGGGTGGAGACCCAGTACTTC.

The J gene is TRBJ1-6, the V gene TRBV7-9; 7 bases map to TRBD1. The CDR3 covers 16 residues. Germline V CDR1 and CDR2: SEHNR, FQNEAQ (reference sequence). The V and J ends lost 4 bases and 0 bases, in that order; junction bases with no gene match: 3. In nucleotides, the CDR3 is TGTGCCAGCAGCTCGGACAGGAGCTCCTATAATTCACCCCTCCACTTT. Translating it yields CASSSDRSSYNSPLHF.